This section outlines one TCR beta chain sequence together with its context. Its antigen is not known. A junction boundary mismatches the germline segment, possibly from a read error. The record originates from a study of blood T cells in healthy people across ages. Whole-study results and caveats: The donors' CMV status was not determined, possibly confounding changes in expanded clonotypes.

Individuals who donated were healthy Caucasians from Russia aged about 6 to 100. Primed by a sample-barcoded 5' primer and a J-beta primer mix, a second PCR proceeded for about 6 to 11 cycles. TCRdb reanalysed the 5' RACE reads using MiXCR and keeps one entry per CDR3 protein. Of roughly 500,000 distinct CDR3 sequences listed, around 24% are singletons. These same records also appear under a second study, on T cells of mothers and their children. Turning to that study: All extracted RNA went into cDNA synthesis, about 1.4 ug per 15 ul. Sequencing got over 9.5 million TCR beta CDR3 reads from each mother and around 3 million from each child.

Sequencing was done on a sample of blood. This TCR was recovered from a boy aged 5 to 17 in good health.

The CDR3 DNA sequence: TGTGCCAGCAGCCCAGAATCGGACAGCCTTAACTATGGCTACGCCTTC. Its protein is CASSPESDSLNYGYAF. This chain uses TRBV7-6 with TRBJ1-2; TRBD1 is a possible D gene (6 bases). Germline V gene lookup returns CDR1 SGHVS and CDR2 FNYEAQ. This CDR3 contains 16 residues.